This T cell receptor (beta chain) was identified in a study of technical replicates of blood from a few donors. Sequencing was performed with immunoSEQ multiplex PCR; in TCRdb, only in-frame clones are kept and a portion is missing. Found here are over 55,000 clones, approximately 97% of them singletons; the top ten hold approximately 0.21%. V was shortened by 4 bases and J by 4 bases, with 14 bases between the two germline ends. This CDR3 region has 14 residues. Germline V gene data show CDR1 as SGHRS and CDR2 as YFSETQ. The receptor was derived from a human donor in good health. This rearrangement joins TRBV5-1 to TRBJ1-2; tentatively, D is TRBD1 (5 bases). Sequenced material: T cells isolated from PBMCs. CDR3 coding DNA: TGCGCCAGCAGCCGAACCGCAGGGTCCTATGGCTACACCTTC. As protein: CASSRTAGSYGYTF.